The source of this T cell receptor (beta chain) is a study of CD8+CD57+ T cells in acquired aplastic anemia. Findings and limits, study-wide: Nearly 30 CD8+ CDR3 sequences were shared between patients and controls.

This clonotype was picked up a small number of times. Its antigen is unidentified. According to the study, genomic DNA was the template for TCR beta VDJ and CDR3 profiling. TCRdb reanalysed the reads using MiXCR and keeps one entry per CDR3 protein. The sample comprises approximately 470,000 distinct CDR3 sequences, around 32% of which are singletons, and 0.82% rests with the top ten. Patients picked for sequencing had shown CD8+CD57+ cell expansion detected by flow cytometry. The source is a human donor with aplastic anemia. Sequencing was done on a sample of sorted CD4+, CD8+, or CD8+CD57+ T cells (not recorded which) from PBMCs.

This CDR3 is CASSSTGTLETQYF. The CDR3 region has the DNA TGCGCCAGCAGCAGCACCGGGACTTTAGAGACCCAGTACTTC. V gene TRBV5-1 combines with J gene TRBJ2-5; a possible D gene is TRBD2 (6 bases). The CDR3 length is 14 residues. The germline CDR1 and CDR2 sequences are SGHRS and YFSETQ. Trimming left V 4 bases short and J 4 bases short, with 14 bases between.